This passage covers 22 T cell receptor beta chains from one sample sequenced in a study of T cells in Graves' hyperthyroidism and ophthalmopathy (dated by TCRdb to about 2019). Libraries came from multiplex PCR. The run used an Illumina HiSeq 2000. The TCR beta CDR3 regions were amplified from the RNA transcripts. The TCR CDR3 was subjected to a first round of RT-PCR using the HTBI primer set and the Qiagen OneStep RT-PCR kit. Using fastp trimming at Q25 and MiXCR clonotype assembly, TCRdb reanalyzed the public sequencing data and kept in-frame beta chains. Rows are combined by CDR3 protein, so each entry shows the most common genes and DNA. The sample records about 710,000 distinct CDR3 sequences, over 15% of which are singletons. The ten largest clonotypes hold under 8.5% of the sample. The specimen was blood. These receptors originate from a young man with Graves' hyperthyroidism.

In this sample, this clonotype turned up many times. J is TRBJ2-1 and V is TRBV20-1; D unclear. The CDR3 sequence is 15 residues long. CDR1 DFQATT and CDR2 SNEGSKA come from the germline V gene (reference sequence). Trimming took off 1 base at V and 8 bases at J, with 18 bases between the two ends. CDR3 sequence reads: CSARVRPTPSDEQFF. The CDR3 nucleotides read TGCAGTGCTAGAGTTCGCCCCACCCCCAGCGATGAGCAGTTCTTC.

This rearrangement joins TRBV15 to TRBJ2-7, with TRBD2 matching over 8 bases. CDR3 size: 13 residues. After removal of 6 bases from V and 6 bases from J, the junction contained 7 bases not matched to a gene. Germline V gives CDR1 LNHNV, CDR2 YYDKDF (reference sequence). The chain's CDR3 is CATRGGAGGEQYF. The CDR3 nucleotides read TGTGCCACCAGAGGCGGGGCGGGAGGCGAGCAGTACTTC. The variable domain in full, completed from reference TRBV15 and TRBJ2-7, reads DAMVIQNPRYQVTQFGKPVTLSCSQTLNHNVMYWYQQKSSQAPKLLFHYYDKDFNNEADTPDNFQSRRPNTSFCFLDIRSPGLGDTAMYLCATRGGAGGEQYFGPGTRLTVT.

V is TRBV6-4 and J is TRBJ1-5, with no clear D. Germline V gene lookup returns CDR1 MRHNA and CDR2 SNTAGT. V dropped 2 bases and J dropped 6 bases, with 8 bases sitting between them. The CDR3 length is 13 residues. The CDR3 loop reads CASSDTIGQPQHF. As DNA, the CDR3 is TGTGCCAGCAGTGACACAATAGGTCAGCCCCAGCATTTT.

As for this clonotype: A junction end diverges from the germline sequence, so it may reflect a read error. This chain uses TRBV9 with TRBJ2-1, with 7 bases matching TRBD2. This CDR3 comprises 16 residues. The germline gives CDR1 SGDLS, CDR2 YYNGEE. The CDR3 DNA reads TGTGCCAGCAGCGGCCAGGGAGGGCCTTCGTACAATGAGCGGTTCTTC. Protein: CASSGQGGPSYNERFF.

The rearrangement uses TRBV4-1 and TRBJ2-2; 13 nucleotides match TRBD2. The germline V gene encodes CDR1 MGHRA and CDR2 YSYEKL. The ends lost 3 bases at V and 4 bases at J; junction bases unmatched: 8. This CDR3 contains 18 residues. The CDR3 coding sequence is TGCGCCAGCAGCCATGCATCGGGACTAGCGGGGCCCACCGGGGAGCTGTTTTTT. This codes for CASSHASGLAGPTGELFF.

The gene calls are TRBV9 and TRBJ2-1; D possibly uses TRBD1 or TRBD2 (5 bases each). CDR1 and CDR2 (germline): SGDLS, YYNGEE. V was cut by 7 bases and J by 8 bases, with 13 bases left in between. This CDR3 contains 12 residues. CDR3 DNA: TGTGCCAGCGGGAGTGGGGGTGATGAGCAGTTCTTC. It encodes CASGSGGDEQFF.

As for this clonotype: A read error may explain this, as a much larger clone is one base away. The chain carries TRBV7-3 and TRBJ2-1; D possibly corresponds to TRBD2 (5 bases). From germline, CDR1 is SGHTA and CDR2 FQGTGA. This CDR3 comprises 16 residues. The CDR3 is CASSSSRARSYKEQFF. The DNA for the CDR3 is TGTGCCAGCTCGTCGTCGAGGGCCCGATCCTACAAAGAGCAGTTCTTC.

This clonotype was observed at least ten times. This chain uses TRBV28 with TRBJ2-7; 7 bases agree with TRBD1. The CDR3 runs to 16 residues. Germline V gene sequence: CDR1 MDHEN, CDR2 SYDVKM. J gave up 2 bases and V 6 bases, and 13 bases lay outside the gene matches. CDR3 coding DNA: TGTGCCAGCAGACACACGGACAGGCGAGGGCCCTACGAGCAGTACTTC. Protein: CASRHTDRRGPYEQYF.

The sample holds a few counts of this clonotype. This chain connects TRBV20-1 to TRBJ2-1; tentatively, D is TRBD1 or TRBD2 (7 bases each). Per germline, CDR1 DFQATT and CDR2 SNEGSKA (reference sequence). V lost 5 bases and J 8 bases, leaving 19 bases between the germline ends. This CDR3 is 14 amino acids long. CDR3 sequence: CSAPRQGGVYEQFF. CDR3 nucleotides: TGCAGTGCTCCTAGACAGGGAGGGGTGTATGAGCAGTTCTTC.

The chain is built from TRBV27 and TRBJ2-6, with 9 positions matching TRBD1. Trimming cost V 7 bases and J 3 bases; bases outside gene matches: 7. CDR3 length: 16 amino acids. Germline V gene sequence: CDR1 MNHEY, CDR2 SMNVEV (reference sequence). CDR3 region: CASKETGGYGANVLTF. Written as DNA, the CDR3 is TGTGCCAGCAAGGAGACAGGGGGATATGGGGCCAACGTCCTGACTTTC.

The chain combines TRBV6-2 or TRBV6-3 with TRBJ1-2; D uncertain. The CDR3 loop spans 12 amino acids. Trimming removed 7 bases from V and 3 bases from J, with 9 bases in between. Germline loops: CDR1 MNHEY, CDR2 SVGEGT. The CDR3 reads CASTSWDYGYTF. Here the CDR3 DNA reads TGTGCCAGCACCTCATGGGACTATGGCTACACCTTC.

A few counts support this clonotype. J is TRBJ2-7 and V is TRBV19; a possible D gene is TRBD2 (6 bases). V shed 10 bases and J shed 3 bases, with 10 bases lying between them. The germline V gene has CDR1 LNHDA and CDR2 SQIVND (reference sequence). CDR3 length equals 11 residues. The CDR3 bases are TGTGCCACCGGTAGCGGCTACGAGCAGTACTTC. It encodes CATGSGYEQYF. Full variable domain (missing parts from reference TRBV19 and TRBJ2-7): DGGITQSPKYLFRKEGQNVTLSCEQNLNHDAMYWYRQDPGQGLRLIYYSQIVNDFQKGDIAEGYSVSREKKESFPLTVTSAQKNPTAFYLCATGSGYEQYFGPGTRLTVT.

As to this clonotype: Relative to the germline gene, one junction end is altered; a read error may explain this. The V call is TRBV6-2 or TRBV6-3, the J call TRBJ2-1; tentative D call: TRBD1 (5 bases). Germline V lookup: CDR1 MNHEY, CDR2 SVGEGT. This CDR3 spans 15 amino acids. Here the CDR3 DNA reads TGTGCCAGCAGATTGACAGCCGGTTCCTACAGTGAGCAGTTCTTC. Translated: CASRLTAGSYSEQFF.

This clonotype came up a few times. One junction end does not reproduce the germline sequence, and a read error may be involved. The chain recombines TRBV5-6 with TRBJ2-3; TRBD1 might be the D (5 bases). CDR1 is SGHDT, CDR2 YYEEEE, per germline. The CDR3 is made up of 15 amino acids. CDR3 protein: CASSLAVLRTGTQYF. CDR3 DNA sequence: TGTGCCAGCAGCTTGGCGGTTTTGCGCACAGGTACGCAGTATTTT.

This clonotype was seen at least ten times. The V call is TRBV7-2, the J call TRBJ2-7; perhaps TRBD2 as D (5 bases). The CDR3 loop spans 12 amino acids. Trimming shortened V by 5 bases and J by 7 bases, and 12 bases separated the two germline ends. Germline V CDR1 and CDR2: SGHTA, FQGNSA. In nucleotides, the CDR3 is TGTGCCAGCAGCGATCCATCGGGGGAGCAGTACTTC. Translation: CASSDPSGEQYF.

This clonotype was detected many times. The V gene is TRBV20-1, the J gene TRBJ2-7; tentative D call: TRBD1 (5 bases). Between the trimmed V and J ends, which lost 3 bases and 5 bases, there was a span of 14 bases. The CDR3 is made up of 13 amino acids. Germline CDR1 is DFQATT and CDR2 is SNEGSKA (reference sequence). The CDR3 spells CSASTGPQDEQYF. Written as DNA, the CDR3 is TGCAGTGCTAGCACTGGGCCACAGGACGAGCAGTACTTC.

The chain carries TRBV20-1 and TRBJ2-1; TRBD2 aligns across 10 bases. V shed 6 bases and J 1 base; nucleotides not matched to a gene: 9. The CDR3 has 16 amino acids. Per the germline V gene, CDR1 is DFQATT and CDR2 is SNEGSKA (reference sequence). CDR3 sequence: CSASPGGLASYNEQFF. In nucleotides, the CDR3 is TGCAGTGCCTCCCCAGGGGGACTAGCGTCCTACAATGAGCAGTTCTTC.

Worth noting for this clonotype: The junction shows a germline mismatch at one end, possibly a read error. The genes are TRBV12-3 or TRBV12-4 and TRBJ2-5; unclear D gene. The CDR3 spans 14 residues. The CDR3 DNA reads as TGTGCCAGCAGTTTAAACAACCGCTTGGAGACCCGGTACTTC. Translated, it gives CASSLNNRLETRYF.

J is TRBJ2-3 and V is TRBV5-1; perhaps TRBD1 as D (5 bases). Trimming cost V 0 bases and J 6 bases, with 11 bases left between them. The CDR3 consists of 14 residues. Germline V gene lookup returns CDR1 SGHRS and CDR2 YFSETQ. The CDR3 sequence is CASSLVPGRDTQYF. The CDR3 nucleotides are TGCGCCAGCAGCTTGGTTCCAGGGCGGGATACGCAGTATTTT.

This clonotype was picked up many times. This chain connects TRBV10-3 to TRBJ2-5, with 8 bases lining up with TRBD2. Losses at the gene ends were 0 bases for V and 5 bases for J; bases not matched to a gene: 5. The germline V gene encodes CDR1 ENHRY and CDR2 SYGVKD. The CDR3 spans 15 residues. CDR3 sequence: CAISESISGKETQYF. Here the CDR3 DNA reads TGTGCCATCAGTGAGTCAATTAGCGGGAAGGAGACCCAGTACTTC.

About this clonotype: With a much larger clone just one base away, this may be a read error. The missing conserved phenylalanine or tryptophan at the end of this CDR3 makes a read error likely. The chain's CDR3 is CANVPSLGGTEAFL. The CDR3 DNA reads as TGTGCCAACGTCCCCTCGCTTGGCGGCACTGAAGCTTTCCTT. V and J are TRBV2 and TRBJ1-1; no clear D. The V gene lost 10 bases and the J gene lost 4 bases, with 19 bases spanning the gap. The CDR3 totals 14 residues. CDR1 SNHLY and CDR2 FYNNEI come from the germline V gene.

The chain joins TRBV28 to TRBJ2-7; 9 positions match TRBD1. This CDR3 is 15 amino acids long. V was pared by 7 bases and J by 3 bases, with 10 bases of the junction left unmatched. Germline-derived CDR1 and CDR2 are MDHEN and SYDVKM. The chain's CDR3 is CASTSAGTGFYEQYF. CDR3 coding DNA: TGTGCCAGCACCTCAGCCGGGACAGGGTTCTACGAGCAGTACTTC.